The 32 T cell receptor beta chains given below trace back to one sample, sequenced in a study of cytotoxic CD8 clonotypes in ibrutinib-treated CLL. The assay was immunoSEQ multiplex PCR, and TCRdb's table has in-frame clones only and misses some. The data hold approximately 130,000 clones, with 80% to 90% observed a single time. The sample was PBMCs, taken after 24 months of ibrutinib treatment. The receptors derive from a human donor with chronic lymphocytic leukemia.

A remark on this clone: This specimen includes other DNA sequences encoding the same CDR3. V gene TRBV30 combines with J gene TRBJ2-5; maybe TRBD2 (6 bases). Trimming cost V 1 base and J 5 bases, with 14 bases left between them. This CDR3 has 14 amino acids. CDR1 GTSNPN and CDR2 SVGIG come from the germline V gene (reference sequence). CDR3 coding DNA: TGTGCCTGGAGTGGCGCGGGGTGGGGGGAGACCCAGTACTTC. Protein product: CAWSGAGWGETQYF.

This chain links TRBV12-5 with TRBJ1-2, with a possible D match to TRBD1 (5 bases). The CDR3 covers 16 residues. The V and J ends lost 2 bases and 8 bases respectively, with 21 bases between them. Germline-derived CDR1 and CDR2 are LGHNT and FRNRAP. The CDR3: CASGLPISRGAGGYTF. CDR3 DNA sequence: TGTGCTAGTGGTTTGCCAATCTCGAGGGGCGCGGGGGGCTACACCTTC.

V and J are TRBV2 and TRBJ1-6, with TRBD1 as a possible D gene (6 bases). V was pared by 4 bases and J by 1 base, with 8 bases between. The germline CDR1 and CDR2 sequences are SNHLY and FYNNEI. This CDR3 contains 15 residues. The DNA for the CDR3 is TGTGCCAGCAGTGGGACAGTTTCCTATAATTCACCCCTCCACTTT. Translating it yields CASSGTVSYNSPLHF.

CDR3 loop: CASSSESGPYTGELFF. CDR3 DNA sequence: TGTGCCAGCAGCTCCGAAAGCGGGCCGTACACCGGGGAGCTGTTTTTT. This chain links TRBV7-2 with TRBJ2-2, with TRBD2 as a possible D gene (6 bases). This CDR3 spans 16 amino acids. The germline V gene has CDR1 SGHTA and CDR2 FQGNSA. V was shortened by 4 bases and J by 3 bases, with 15 bases between the two germline ends.

The chain links TRBV4-1 to TRBJ1-3; D uncertain. V was trimmed by 3 bases and J by 4 bases, leaving 13 bases between them. The CDR3 runs to 15 residues. Germline V gene data show CDR1 as MGHRA and CDR2 as YSYEKL. This chain's CDR3 is CASSQLAPGGNTIYF. As DNA, the CDR3 is TGCGCCAGCAGCCAGCTAGCCCCCGGGGGAAACACCATATATTTT.

The chain links TRBV6-1 to TRBJ1-4; D ambiguous. Germline V gives CDR1 MNHNS, CDR2 SASEGT. The CDR3 length is 15 residues. Trimming stripped 6 bases from V and 2 bases from J, with 13 bases between. CDR3 bases: TGTGCCAGCAGATCCTTCCGGTTCACTAATGAAAAACTGTTTTTT. It codes for CASRSFRFTNEKLFF.

The chain recombines TRBV30 with TRBJ1-2; maybe TRBD1 (5 bases). V shed 2 bases and J shed 5 bases, with 21 bases lying between them. This CDR3 has 16 amino acids. Germline CDR1 reads GTSNPN; CDR2 reads SVGIG (reference sequence). The chain's CDR3 is CAWSTPRTLKIYGYTF. As DNA, the CDR3 is TGTGCCTGGAGTACCCCCAGGACACTTAAAATTTATGGCTACACCTTC. The full variable domain, rest sourced from reference TRBV30 and TRBJ1-2, is SQTIHQWPATLVQPVGSPLSLECTVEGTSNPNLYWYRQAAGRGLQLLFYSVGIGQISSEVPQNLSASRPQDRQFILSSKKLLLSDSGFYLCAWSTPRTLKIYGYTFGSGTRLTVV.

As DNA, the CDR3 is TGTGCCAGCAGTGCTTTAGCGGGGGGAAACAATGAGCAGTTCTTC. Protein sequence: CASSALAGGNNEQFF. The chain employs TRBV9 and TRBJ2-1; the match to TRBD2 covers 10 bases. Germline CDR1 is SGDLS and CDR2 is YYNGEE. The CDR3 consists of 15 residues. Trimming at V came to 5 bases and at J to 5 bases, leaving 7 bases not matched to a gene.

The chain combines TRBV29-1 with TRBJ1-2; D perhaps matches TRBD1 (6 bases). The V and J ends lost 6 bases and 6 bases respectively, with 17 bases between them. Germline assignment: CDR1 SQVTM and CDR2 ANQGSEA. The CDR3 consists of 13 residues. The CDR3 DNA reads as TGCAGCGTCGCTGAGCGGGGGGCAGATGGCTACACCTTC. Translation gives CSVAERGADGYTF. The full variable domain, rest sourced from reference TRBV29-1 and TRBJ1-2, is SAVISQKPSRDICQRGTSLTIQCQVDSQVTMMFWYRQQPGQSLTLIATANQGSEATYESGFVIDKFPISRPNLTFSTLTVSNMSPEDSSIYLCSVAERGADGYTFGSGTRLTVV.

This chain uses TRBV28 with TRBJ2-7; D unclear. V was shortened by 6 bases and J by 6 bases, with 21 bases between the two germline ends. The CDR3 is 15 amino acids. CDR1 and CDR2 from the germline V gene are MDHEN and SYDVKM. Here the CDR3 DNA reads TGTGCCAGCAGACAAAACCGGGTCAGATGGGGCGAGCAGTACTTC. It specifies CASRQNRVRWGEQYF.

CDR3 residues: CASSAPLDGEAFF. The CDR3 DNA reads as TGTGCCAGCAGCGCCCCGCTTGACGGTGAAGCTTTCTTT. The rearrangement links TRBV9 to TRBJ1-1; D is unresolved. Trimming pared 3 bases from V and 7 bases from J, leaving 13 bases between. The CDR3 length is 13 residues. CDR1 and CDR2 (germline): SGDLS, YYNGEE. The whole variable domain, filled in from reference TRBV9 and TRBJ1-1, reads DSGVTQTPKHLITATGQRVTLRCSPRSGDLSVYWYQQSLDQGLQFLIQYYNGEERAKGNILERFSAQQFPDLHSELNLSSLELGDSALYFCASSAPLDGEAFFGQGTRLTVV.

V usage is TRBV2 and J usage is TRBJ2-5, with 7 nucleotides matching TRBD1. The trim removed 2 bases at V and 4 bases at J, leaving 1 base unmatched. Germline CDR1 SNHLY, CDR2 FYNNEI. The CDR3 has 13 amino acids. CDR3 protein: CASSERGRETQYF. DNA of the CDR3: TGTGCCAGCAGTGAAAGGGGGCGAGAGACCCAGTACTTC.

This clone came up a few times. The chain links TRBV6-5 to TRBJ2-5; D is possibly TRBD1 (6 bases). The germline gives CDR1 MNHEY, CDR2 SVGAGI. This CDR3 is 15 amino acids long. Trimming shortened V by 1 base and J by 4 bases, and 13 bases separated the two germline ends. The CDR3 DNA is TGTGCCAGCAGTTACTTAGACAGGCCGGGAGAGACCCAGTACTTC. This translates into CASSYLDRPGETQYF.

The chain joins TRBV7-2 to TRBJ1-2, with TRBD1 matching over 7 bases. CDR1 and CDR2 from the germline V gene are SGHTA and FQGNSA. Unmatched junction bases numbered 11, after V lost 3 bases and J lost 4 bases. The CDR3 has 16 residues. In DNA, the CDR3 is TGTGCCAGCAGCTTCATAAGACAGGGAGAACGCTATGGCTACACCTTC. Protein: CASSFIRQGERYGYTF.

This clone is a singleton in its sample. The chain combines TRBV7-2 with TRBJ2-2; 11 positions match TRBD2. J was trimmed by 4 bases and V by 2 bases; bases with no gene match: 6. Germline-derived CDR1 and CDR2 are SGHTA and FQGNSA. CDR3 length equals 17 residues. This CDR3 reads CASSLSGLAGITGELFF. The CDR3 DNA reads as TGTGCCAGCAGCTTAAGTGGACTAGCGGGTATCACCGGGGAGCTGTTTTTT.

This clone was observed a single time. This chain uses TRBV28 with TRBJ1-5; D uncertain. CDR3 length equals 15 residues. Germline CDR1 MDHEN, CDR2 SYDVKM. Trimming took 6 bases from V and 5 from J, leaving 17 bases between them. CDR3 protein: CASSTLFGWDQPQHF. In nucleotides, the CDR3 is TGTGCCAGCAGCACCCTATTTGGATGGGATCAGCCCCAGCATTTT.

This chain joins TRBV10-1 and TRBJ2-1, with D tentatively TRBD2 (6 bases). This CDR3 region has 14 residues. The germline CDR1 and CDR2 sequences are WNHNN and SYGVQD (reference sequence). V lost 4 bases, J lost 5 bases, and 12 bases lay in between. DNA for the CDR3: TGCGCCAGCAGTGGGGGAGGCAGCCACAATGAGCAGTTCTTC. It specifies CASSGGGSHNEQFF.

The CDR3 DNA reads as TGTGCCACCCAGGGGTTAGCGGATACAGATACGCAGTATTTT. This gives the protein CATQGLADTDTQYF. This chain links TRBV10-3 with TRBJ2-3, with D perhaps matching TRBD1 or TRBD2 (6 bases each). V shed 10 bases and J shed 3 bases, with 17 bases lying between them. This CDR3 comprises 14 residues. Germline CDR1 reads ENHRY; CDR2 reads SYGVKD.

The CDR3 nucleotides read TGTGCCAGCAGCCCCCAAGGGGGGCGCTCCTACGAGCAGTACTTC. Protein product: CASSPQGGRSYEQYF. V gene TRBV7-9 combines with J gene TRBJ2-7; perhaps D is TRBD1 or TRBD2 (6 bases each). With 5 bases removed from V and 0 bases from J, the gap between germline ends came to 14 bases. This CDR3 is built from 15 residues. Germline loops: CDR1 SEHNR, CDR2 FQNEAQ (reference sequence).

V is TRBV4-3 and J is TRBJ1-1, with D maybe TRBD1 (6 bases). The CDR3 totals 19 residues. Trimming removed 0 bases from V and 1 base from J, with 21 bases in between. The germline CDR1 and CDR2 sequences are LGHNA and YSLEER. CDR3 residues: CASSQDLVRGQAQNTEAFF. CDR3 sequence (DNA): TGCGCCAGCAGCCAAGATTTGGTTAGGGGACAAGCCCAGAACACTGAAGCTTTCTTT.

The chain is built from TRBV5-8 and TRBJ1-5; 7 bases match TRBD1. With V trimmed by 0 bases and J by 3 bases, 3 bases remained unmatched. This CDR3 region has 15 residues. Germline lookup yields CDR1 SGHTS and CDR2 YDEGEE. CDR3 bases: TGTGCCAGCAGCTTGGGACAGGGCGTCAATCAGCCCCAGCATTTT. This translates into CASSLGQGVNQPQHF.

In nucleotides, the CDR3 is TGCGCCAGTGGGACAGACCTTAACTATGGCTACACCTTC. As protein: CASGTDLNYGYTF. The chain uses TRBV5-1 and TRBJ1-2; 7 bases are shared with TRBD1. Germline lookup yields CDR1 SGHRS and CDR2 YFSETQ. CDR3 length equals 13 residues. J was trimmed by 1 base and V by 8 bases; bases with no gene match: 5.

The chain employs TRBV27 and TRBJ2-5; D is unresolved. CDR3 size: 14 residues. Deletions cut 6 bases from V and 4 bases from J, with 15 bases between. Germline V gene lookup returns CDR1 MNHEY and CDR2 SMNVEV (reference sequence). This chain's CDR3 is CASSPNIGRETQYF. The CDR3 coding sequence is TGTGCCAGCAGCCCTAATATCGGCCGAGAGACCCAGTACTTC.

This clone appeared once. V and J are TRBV19 and TRBJ2-1; 8 bases align to TRBD1. Losses at the gene ends were 5 bases for V and 3 bases for J; bases not matched to a gene: 12. The CDR3 contains 17 residues. The germline V gene encodes CDR1 LNHDA and CDR2 SQIVND (reference sequence). DNA of the CDR3: TGTGCCAGTAGTGAATTCAGGGGGCGAGATTACTACAATGAGCAGTTCTTC. This sequence encodes CASSEFRGRDYYNEQFF. The full variable domain, its missing parts supplied by reference TRBV19 and TRBJ2-1, is DGGITQSPKYLFRKEGQNVTLSCEQNLNHDAMYWYRQDPGQGLRLIYYSQIVNDFQKGDIAEGYSVSREKKESFPLTVTSAQKNPTAFYLCASSEFRGRDYYNEQFFGPGTRLTVL.

V gene TRBV30 combines with J gene TRBJ2-5; D is tentatively TRBD1 or TRBD2 (6 bases each). Germline V gives CDR1 GTSNPN, CDR2 SVGIG (reference sequence). The CDR3 is 14 residues long. V dropped 8 bases and J dropped 0 bases, with 16 bases sitting between them. The CDR3 bases are TGTGCCGGCAAGACGGGGGCGTACCAAGAGACCCAGTACTTC. It yields the protein CAGKTGAYQETQYF.

The rearrangement uses TRBV10-1 and TRBJ1-3, with 8 bases that match TRBD1. The CDR3 loop spans 17 amino acids. V gave up 0 bases and J gave up 0 bases; unmatched junction bases: 4. Germline V gene data show CDR1 as WNHNN and CDR2 as SYGVQD (reference sequence). The CDR3 protein is CASSESTGTGSGNTIYF. The CDR3 nucleotides read TGCGCCAGCAGTGAGTCGACCGGGACAGGCTCTGGAAACACCATATATTTT.

The chain has TRBV15 and TRBJ1-1; possibly TRBD1 for D (6 bases). Germline values: CDR1 LNHNV, CDR2 YYDKDF (reference sequence). This CDR3 is built from 16 residues. V gave up 2 bases and J gave up 0 bases, with 13 bases separating them. CDR3 amino acids: CATSRPGQTMNTEAFF. CDR3 nucleotides: TGTGCCACCAGCAGACCGGGACAAACCATGAACACTGAAGCTTTCTTT.

The chain recombines TRBV27 with TRBJ1-6; 7 bases are shared with TRBD1. In germline, CDR1 is MNHEY, CDR2 SMNVEV (reference sequence). V was clipped by 5 bases and J by 9 bases; unmatched bases: 13. CDR3 length: 16 amino acids. CDR3 residues: CASSPRGTVSSSPLHF. CDR3 nucleotides: TGTGCCAGCAGTCCAAGGGGGACAGTTAGCTCTTCACCCCTCCACTTT.

The V gene is TRBV6-1, the J gene TRBJ2-1; possible D gene TRBD2, 5 bases. Germline V gives CDR1 MNHNS, CDR2 SASEGT. Trimming took off 4 bases at V and 1 base at J, with 11 bases between the two ends. This CDR3 has 15 residues. The CDR3, as DNA: TGTGCCAGCAGTGTGGACTCGTATTCCTACAATGAGCAGTTCTTC. Amino acid sequence: CASSVDSYSYNEQFF.

The V gene is TRBV2, the J gene TRBJ1-4; possibly TRBD1 for D (5 bases). V was trimmed by 10 bases and J by 6 bases, leaving 15 bases between them. The V gene's germline CDR1 is SNHLY and CDR2 FYNNEI. The CDR3 contains 13 residues. The CDR3 coding sequence is TGTGCCAACAACCGGGACCGGCATGAAAAACTGTTTTTT. This encodes CANNRDRHEKLFF.

The chain couples TRBV28 to TRBJ1-5, with a weak D call TRBD1 (5 bases). V lost 1 base to trimming and J lost 0 bases, with 13 bases between them. The CDR3 spans 17 residues. The germline CDR1 and CDR2 sequences are MDHEN and SYDVKM. The CDR3 coding sequence is TGTGCCAGCAGTTTATTCCAGGGTACATATAGCAATCAGCCCCAGCATTTT. As protein: CASSLFQGTYSNQPQHF. Combining the CDR3 with reference TRBV28 and TRBJ1-5 gives the whole variable domain DVKVTQSSRYLVKRTGEKVFLECVQDMDHENMFWYRQDPGLGLRLIYFSYDVKMKEKGDIPEGYSVSREKKERFSLILESASTNQTSMYLCASSLFQGTYSNQPQHFGDGTRLSIL.

The chain uses TRBV27 and TRBJ1-2; 8 positions agree with TRBD1. With 3 bases clipped from V and 4 bases from J, the junction kept 7 bases outside the gene matches. The CDR3 totals 15 residues. Germline V gives CDR1 MNHEY, CDR2 SMNVEV (reference sequence). For the CDR3, the DNA is TGTGCCAGCAGTTTTTCCGGACAGGGCCTCTATGGCTACACCTTC. Translation gives CASSFSGQGLYGYTF.